The next 23 T cell receptor beta chains were all read from a single sample in a study of shared clonotypes between healthy human individuals. TCRdb's table, derived via immunoSEQ multiplex PCR, lists solely in-frame clones and lacks some. The table shows approximately 340,000 clones, with more than 60% occurring only once. The sequencing input was memory CD4+ T cells sorted from blood. Described subset: CD45RA-negative fraction. The receptor source for this set is a young man in good health.

The chain recombines TRBV2 with TRBJ2-7, with D possibly TRBD1 on 6 matching bases. Germline V gives CDR1 SNHLY, CDR2 FYNNEI. The germline V and J ends were trimmed by 6 bases and 5 bases, with 11 bases remaining between them. The CDR3 is 12 residues long. CDR3 in amino acids: CASSGQPNEQYF. The CDR3 bases are TGTGCCAGCAGCGGACAGCCTAACGAGCAGTACTTC.

CDR3 protein: CASSQSGRGTDTQYF. Here the CDR3 DNA reads TGCGCCAGCAGCCAGAGCGGGAGGGGGACAGATACGCAGTATTTT. The chain recombines TRBV4-1 with TRBJ2-3, with 10 bases fitting TRBD2. From germline, CDR1 is MGHRA and CDR2 YSYEKL. The CDR3 runs 15 residues. J lost 3 bases, V lost 3 bases, and 3 bases had no gene match.

Remarks on this clone: Other DNA sequences in the same sample also yield this CDR3. The DNA of the CDR3 is TGTGCCAGCTCACCGCCCTATGGGACCAGCAATCAGCCCCAGCATTTT. It encodes CASSPPYGTSNQPQHF. This chain uses TRBV18 with TRBJ1-5; weak D call: TRBD1 (5 bases). V was shortened by 3 bases and J by 1 base, with 13 bases between the two germline ends. The CDR3 has 16 amino acids. Germline V gene sequence: CDR1 KGHSH, CDR2 LQKENI.

The table lists this clone with many counts. The CDR3 spells CASRLPGLAGYEQYF. CDR3 sequence (DNA): TGTGCCAGCAGATTACCGGGACTAGCAGGCTACGAGCAGTACTTC. The chain has TRBV7-2 and TRBJ2-7; the match to TRBD2 covers 9 bases. The CDR3 length is 15 residues. Per germline, CDR1 SGHTA and CDR2 FQGNSA. The V gene end was trimmed by 6 bases and the J gene end by 3 bases; junction bases not matched to a gene: 9. Complete variable domain (other parts from reference TRBV7-2 and TRBJ2-7): GAGVSQSPSNKVTEKGKDVELRCDPISGHTALYWYRQSLGQGLEFLIYFQGNSAPDKSGLPSDRFSAERTGGSVSTLTIQRTQQEDSAVYLCASRLPGLAGYEQYFGPGTRLTVT.

This clone came up a few times. The chain carries TRBV19 and TRBJ2-1; 8 bases align to TRBD1. Germline V gene sequence: CDR1 LNHDA, CDR2 SQIVND (reference sequence). J lost 7 bases, V lost 4 bases, and 12 bases had no gene match. This CDR3 is built from 16 residues. In DNA form, the CDR3 reads TGTGCCAGTAGTACACCCGGGCCAGGGGGCCTGAATGAGCAGTTCTTC. Translated, it gives CASSTPGPGGLNEQFF. The variable domain in full, with the rest retrieved from reference TRBV19 and TRBJ2-1, is DGGITQSPKYLFRKEGQNVTLSCEQNLNHDAMYWYRQDPGQGLRLIYYSQIVNDFQKGDIAEGYSVSREKKESFPLTVTSAQKNPTAFYLCASSTPGPGGLNEQFFGPGTRLTVL.

This clone was observed once. The chain combines TRBV6-1 with TRBJ2-1; perhaps TRBD1 as D (6 bases). The germline gives CDR1 MNHNS, CDR2 SASEGT. This CDR3 contains 12 residues. The V gene lost 8 bases and the J gene lost 4 bases, with 9 bases spanning the gap. The CDR3 nucleotides are TGTGCCAGCGGTGGACAGTACAATGAGCAGTTCTTC. This translates into CASGGQYNEQFF.

This clone was seen only once. The chain links TRBV7-9 to TRBJ2-3, with no clear D. The CDR3 is made up of 15 amino acids. Germline V lookup: CDR1 SEHNR, CDR2 FQNEAQ (reference sequence). V was cut by 5 bases and J by 2 bases, with 14 bases left in between. Written as DNA, the CDR3 is TGTGCCAGCAGCCCTAACGCACAGCTCACAGATACGCAGTATTTT. It encodes CASSPNAQLTDTQYF.

This clone was found once. The chain's CDR3 is CASSGQGAGSITEAFF. The CDR3, as DNA: TGTGCCAGCAGCGGGCAGGGCGCAGGGTCTATCACTGAAGCTTTCTTT. The gene calls are TRBV9 and TRBJ1-1; TRBD1 is a possible D gene (5 bases). Germline lookup yields CDR1 SGDLS and CDR2 YYNGEE. The CDR3 runs to 16 residues. Trimming removed 3 bases from V and 4 bases from J, with 19 bases in between.

This rearrangement joins TRBV10-2 to TRBJ2-3; TRBD2 matches at 7 bases. V was pared by 0 bases and J by 2 bases, with 11 bases of the junction left unmatched. The CDR3 loop spans 18 amino acids. Germline V gene data show CDR1 as WSHSY and CDR2 as SAAADI. Written as DNA, the CDR3 is TGCGCCAGCAGTGAGTCTAGGCTGACTAGCTGGGTCACAGATACGCAGTATTTT. It specifies CASSESRLTSWVTDTQYF.

CDR3 DNA sequence: TGTGCCAGCAGCTTGTACGGGGGCGGGTACGAGCAGTACTTC. Residues: CASSLYGGGYEQYF. The chain carries TRBV5-8 and TRBJ2-7, with D perhaps matching TRBD1 or TRBD2 (6 bases each). This CDR3 is built from 14 residues. The V gene lost 1 base and the J gene lost 4 bases, with 12 bases spanning the gap. The germline gives CDR1 SGHTS, CDR2 YDEGEE. The whole variable domain, remainder taken from reference TRBV5-8 and TRBJ2-7, is EAGVTQSPTHLIKTRGQQATLRCSPISGHTSVYWYQQALGLGLQFLLWYDEGEERNRGNFPPRFSGRQFPNYSSELNVNALELEDSALYLCASSLYGGGYEQYFGPGTRLTVT.

The chain recombines TRBV4-3 with TRBJ2-7; D is unclear. In germline, CDR1 is LGHNA, CDR2 YSLEER. The CDR3 runs 15 residues. The ends were cut back, 0 bases at V and 0 bases at J, with 9 bases in the middle. The CDR3 DNA is TGCGCCAGCAGCCAAGATTTTCTAGTCTCCTACGAGCAGTACTTC. As protein: CASSQDFLVSYEQYF.

The J gene is TRBJ1-1, the V gene TRBV5-1; TRBD1 is a possible D gene (6 bases). The germline V and J ends were trimmed by 4 bases and 4 bases, with 17 bases remaining between them. Germline V CDR1 and CDR2: SGHRS, YFSETQ. This CDR3 comprises 15 residues. The CDR3 loop reads CASSGGGGGGTEAFF. CDR3 nucleotide sequence: TGCGCCAGCAGCGGAGGGGGAGGGGGTGGCACTGAAGCTTTCTTT.

This rearrangement joins TRBV14 to TRBJ2-1, with TRBD2 identical over 14 bases. The CDR3 is 18 residues long. CDR1 and CDR2 (germline): SGHDN, FVKESK. Unmatched junction bases numbered 5, after V lost 0 bases and J lost 4 bases. CDR3 in amino acids: CASSQDLRTSGRYNEQFF. CDR3 nucleotide sequence: TGTGCCAGCAGCCAAGATCTCCGGACTAGCGGGAGGTACAATGAGCAGTTCTTC.

DNA for the CDR3: TGTGCCAGCTCACCACAACAGGGGAACACCGGGGAGCTGTTTTTT. Its translation is CASSPQQGNTGELFF. The J gene is TRBJ2-2, the V gene TRBV18; the D gene is possibly TRBD1 (6 bases). In germline, CDR1 is KGHSH, CDR2 LQKENI. The germline V and J ends were trimmed by 1 base and 1 base, with 7 bases remaining between them. The CDR3 extends over 15 amino acids.

Comment on this clone: The identical CDR3 is also encoded by other nucleotide sequences in the sample. The genes are TRBV6-5 and TRBJ1-5; D is unresolved. CDR1 is MNHEY, CDR2 SVGAGI, per germline. V lost 0 bases to trimming and J lost 7 bases, with 4 bases between them. CDR3 length: 12 amino acids. CDR3 nucleotides: TGTGCCAGCAGTTACTCGGGGCAGCCCCAGCATTTT. Amino acids: CASSYSGQPQHF.

This chain uses TRBV6-5 with TRBJ1-1; D gene uncertain. V was clipped by 6 bases and J by 1 base, with 12 bases between them. Germline CDR1 and CDR2: MNHEY and SVGAGI. The CDR3 totals 14 residues. CDR3 region: CASSYLHANTEAFF. CDR3 coding DNA: TGTGCCAGCAGCTATCTACATGCGAACACTGAAGCTTTCTTT.

The chain combines TRBV5-4 with TRBJ1-1, with TRBD1 identical over 11 bases. The J segment lost 3 bases and the V segment lost 3 bases, leaving 7 bases of the junction unmatched. CDR3 length: 16 amino acids. CDR1 is SGHNT and CDR2 is YYREEE in the germline V gene (reference sequence). The CDR3 reads CASSSRTGGAYTEAFF. The CDR3, as DNA: TGTGCCAGCAGCTCTAGGACAGGGGGCGCGTACACTGAAGCTTTCTTT.

This clone appeared a few times. The V call is TRBV5-1, the J call TRBJ1-5; 9 nucleotides agree with TRBD1. J lost 6 bases, V lost 3 bases, and 4 bases had no gene match. The CDR3 contains 14 residues. Germline V CDR1 and CDR2: SGHRS, YFSETQ. The CDR3 loop is CASSSGQGSQPQHF. The CDR3 DNA follows: TGCGCCAGCAGCTCCGGACAGGGGAGTCAGCCCCAGCATTTT.

The rearrangement joins TRBV11-3 to TRBJ2-3; 13 positions agree with TRBD2. The trim removed 5 bases at V and 2 bases at J, leaving 7 bases unmatched. Germline V gene lookup returns CDR1 SGHNT and CDR2 YENEEA. This CDR3 has 17 amino acids. The CDR3 loop reads CASSPGLAGATTDTQYF. The CDR3 nucleotides are TGTGCCAGCAGCCCAGGACTAGCGGGAGCGACCACAGATACGCAGTATTTT.

This chain links TRBV18 with TRBJ1-5; no reliable D call. There are 14 residues in the CDR3. Trimming removed 3 bases from V and 5 bases from J, with 11 bases in between. In germline, CDR1 is KGHSH, CDR2 LQKENI. DNA of the CDR3: TGTGCCAGCTCACCGTCCTGGGTCGATCAGCCCCAGCATTTT. Its translation: CASSPSWVDQPQHF.

The chain has TRBV27 and TRBJ2-7, with D maybe TRBD1 (6 bases). V was pared by 2 bases and J by 2 bases, with 19 bases between. The CDR3 extends over 17 amino acids. The germline gives CDR1 MNHEY, CDR2 SMNVEV (reference sequence). The CDR3 coding sequence is TGTGCCAGCAGTTTAAGCCCCCCACAATGGACAGCCTACGAGCAGTACTTC. It translates to CASSLSPPQWTAYEQYF.

This clone has more than one count but fewer than ten. The rearrangement links TRBV25-1 to TRBJ1-2; possible D gene TRBD1, 5 bases. The germline V gene has CDR1 MGHDK and CDR2 SYGVNS. Trimming took off 6 bases at V and 8 bases at J, with 22 bases between the two ends. This CDR3 comprises 15 residues. Here the CDR3 DNA reads TGTGCCAGCAGGGCTCCGGGACGGCGGGGAGGAGGCTACACCTTC. As protein: CASRAPGRRGGGYTF.

The rearrangement joins TRBV5-4 to TRBJ2-5, with a tentative D call TRBD1 (6 bases). The V gene lost 4 bases and the J gene lost 4 bases, with 17 bases spanning the gap. Per germline, CDR1 SGHNT and CDR2 YYREEE (reference sequence). The CDR3 is 15 residues long. CDR3 region: CASSPGSTGPETQYF. The CDR3 DNA sequence: TGTGCCAGCAGCCCAGGGTCGACAGGTCCAGAGACCCAGTACTTC.